Sequencing of this T cell receptor beta chain was carried out in a study of shared clonotypes between healthy human individuals. Assay used: immunoSEQ multiplex PCR; TCRdb lists only in-frame clones, some missing. The table has about half a million clones, around 73% seen once. After removal of 4 bases from V and 2 bases from J, the junction contained 10 bases not matched to a gene. The CDR3 is made up of 17 amino acids. Germline V gene lookup returns CDR1 SGHDT and CDR2 YYEEEE. The sequenced sample was PBMCs. The sequence was collected from a woman in her 40s in good health. Some clones in this sample may be carry-over from other donors' samples. The genes are TRBV5-6 and TRBJ2-5; 11 nucleotides line up with TRBD2. The CDR3 region is CASSPPPGTSGQETQYF. CDR3 in DNA: TGTGCCAGCAGCCCACCTCCCGGGACTAGCGGACAAGAGACCCAGTACTTC.